These T cell receptor beta chains were read from a single sample in a study of T cells in tuberculosis. Using immunoSEQ multiplex PCR, the repertoire was profiled, and TCRdb retains in-frame clones only, with some absent. The sample shows 25,000 to 35,000 clones, around 88% of them seen only once. The sample here was PBMCs, taken at tuberculosis diagnosis. Receptors originate from an adult with tuberculosis. The CDR3 runs from the conserved cysteine through the conserved F or W. The D gene is left open where the match is weak. Clone size is shown for a subset of rows, as once, few, many or a class of expanded clone.

d_gene,v_gene,j_gene,abundance,CDR3nt,CDR3aa
NA,TRBV6-1,TRBJ2-7,NA,TGTGCCAGCAGCAGGGGCCCCGTCTACGAGCAGTACTTC,CASSRGPVYEQYF
TRBD2,TRBV7-2,TRBJ2-1,NA,TGTGCCAGCAGCCGTCCCGGTAGCGGGGGATATGAGCAGTTCTTC,CASSRPGSGGYEQFF
NA,TRBV28,TRBJ1-2,NA,TGTGCCAGCAGTTTACAAGGGGTTCTCGATGGCTACACCTTC,CASSLQGVLDGYTF
TRBD1,TRBV27,TRBJ1-1,NA,TGTGCCAGCAGCGCTCCCGGGACAGGGTTCGGGACTGAAGCTTTCTTT,CASSAPGTGFGTEAFF
TRBD1,TRBV27,TRBJ1-5,NA,TGTGCCAGCAGTTTGAAAATTCCACAGGGGGCGGAGGGTCAGCCCCAGCATTTT,CASSLKIPQGAEGQPQHF
NA,TRBV5-1,TRBJ1-1,NA,TGCGCCAGCAGCATAGACAGCCTGAACACTGAAGCTTTCTTT,CASSIDSLNTEAFF
TRBD1,TRBV11-3,TRBJ2-2,NA,TGTGCCAGCAGCTTCAGGGGGTCATCCCGAAACACCGGGGAGCTGTTTTTT,CASSFRGSSRNTGELFF
TRBD1,TRBV30,TRBJ2-7,few,TGTGCCTACAAGACAGGGCTTACCTACGAGCAGTACTTC,CAYKTGLTYEQYF
NA,TRBV10-1,TRBJ1-2,few,TGCGCCAGCAGTGAGACCCAGGGCTATGGCTACACCTTC,CASSETQGYGYTF
NA,TRBV4-1,TRBJ2-7,NA,TGCGCCAGCAGCCAAGCCCTTACTGGGAGCTCCTACGAGCAGTACTTC,CASSQALTGSSYEQYF
TRBD1,TRBV7-3,TRBJ2-1,NA,TGTGCCAGCAGTCCATCCCCCCAGGGGGTCGATGAGCAGTTCTTC,CASSPSPQGVDEQFF
TRBD1,TRBV25-1,TRBJ2-1,once,TGTGCCAGCAGTGAAATTTGGGGACAGGTTAGGAATGAGCAGTTCTTC,CASSEIWGQVRNEQFF
NA,TRBV6-1,TRBJ2-3,NA,TGTGCCAGCAGAGGGGGAGGGGCTAGCACAGATACGCAGTATTTT,CASRGGGASTDTQYF
NA,TRBV5-6,TRBJ1-5,NA,TGTGCCAGCAGCTGGGGACACCGACCGAATCAGCCCCAGCATTTT,CASSWGHRPNQPQHF
TRBD1,TRBV2,TRBJ1-4,NA,TGTGCCAGCAATGGACAGGGATATGAAAAACTGTTTTTT,CASNGQGYEKLFF
NA,TRBV29-1,TRBJ2-7,once,TGCAGCGTTGGGGACAACGCGTACGAGCAGTACTTC,CSVGDNAYEQYF
TRBD1,TRBV5-8,TRBJ1-1,once,TGTGCCAGCAGCTTCCCAGGGGGCCGGAACACTGAAGCTTTCTTT,CASSFPGGRNTEAFF
NA,TRBV30,TRBJ1-5,NA,TGTGCCTGGAGTGTACCCAGGGCGGGCAATCAGCCCCAGCATTTT,CAWSVPRAGNQPQHF
NA,TRBV11-2,TRBJ2-3,NA,TGTGCCAGCAGCGAACTAGTCGTGCGGGGTGATACGCAGTATTTT,CASSELVVRGDTQYF
TRBD1,TRBV11-1,TRBJ1-5,NA,TGTGCCAGCAGCATAGGTCAAATTATCAGGGGGCAGGAGGTTCAGCCCCAGCATTTT,CASSIGQIIRGQEVQPQHF
NA,TRBV19,TRBJ2-3,once,TGTGCCAGTAGTAACGGAGATACGCAGTATTTT,CASSNGDTQYF
NA,TRBV27,TRBJ1-2,NA,TGTGCCACCCGGGAGGGGTACTATGGCTACACCTTC,CATREGYYGYTF
NA,TRBV5-1,TRBJ1-3,NA,TGCGCCAGCAGCTTAGACGGGAACTCTGGAAACACCATATATTTT,CASSLDGNSGNTIYF